Detailed here is one TCR beta chain. The record originates from a study of blood T cell repertoires in COVID-19. In the study overall: Samples of COVID-19 (acute and convalescent) were obtained from the United States, Italy and Spain. T cells, B-cell-depleted T cells, or PBMCs supplied cDNA or gDNA.

In the authors' workflow: Amplified reference gene primers provided the basis for estimating nucleated cell counts. Using immunoSEQ multiplex PCR, the repertoire was profiled, and TCRdb retains in-frame clones only, with some absent. V, J and clone size are taken as reported in that table, and D and trimming were inferred from the DNA itself. The data hold under 350,000 clones, with 70% to 90% observed a single time. Germline-derived CDR1 and CDR2 are KGHSH and LQKENI. V was pared by 3 bases and J by 0 bases, with 13 bases between. CDR3 size: 16 residues. The sequenced sample was peripheral blood. The receptor comes from a man aged 55 to 70 who had recovered from COVID-19. The chain recombines TRBV18 with TRBJ2-3; the D gene is possibly TRBD2 (6 bases). The CDR3 sequence: CASSPLSGGSTDTQYF. DNA for the CDR3: TGTGCCAGCTCACCTCTTAGCGGAGGTAGCACAGATACGCAGTATTTT.